The next 27 T cell receptor beta chains were all read from a single sample in a study of T-cell reconstitution after alpha-beta-depleted transplantation in children. The TCRbeta library incorporated unique molecular identifiers. MiXCR, run by TCRdb on the PCR reads, gives a single entry per CDR3 protein. The sample carries more than 85,000 distinct CDR3 sequences, 4.5% to 7.5% recorded once. The starting material was PBMCs, mostly from graft donor cells, obtained 60 days after TCRalphabeta/CD19-depleted stem cell transplant. Receptors were obtained from a female patient aged 2 to 10 who had a stem cell transplant for Fanconi anemia, so the T cells may come from the graft donor.

This clonotype was seen ten or more times. This chain joins TRBV6-1 and TRBJ2-3; 7 nucleotides line up with TRBD2. This CDR3 is built from 11 residues. In germline, CDR1 is MNHNS, CDR2 SASEGT. The V segment lost 6 bases and the J segment 10 bases; nucleotides outside the gene matches: 4. Here the CDR3 reads CASRGAGSQYF. The CDR3 nucleotides are TGTGCCAGCAGGGGAGCGGGGTCGCAGTATTTT.

There are many counts of this clonotype. J is TRBJ2-1 and V is TRBV5-1; TRBD1 matches at 11 bases. The CDR3 is 16 residues long. The germline CDR1 and CDR2 sequences are SGHRS and YFSETQ. V trimming: 4 bases; J trimming: 3 bases; junction bases outside the gene matches: 6. Here the CDR3 DNA reads TGCGCCAGCAGCATTACCGGGACAGGGGGCTACAATGAGCAGTTCTTC. This gives the protein CASSITGTGGYNEQFF.

This clonotype was counted ten times or more. The rearrangement uses TRBV20-1 and TRBJ2-2; D is undetermined. CDR3 length equals 12 residues. V lost 5 bases and J lost 7, with 11 bases in between. Germline lookup yields CDR1 DFQATT and CDR2 SNEGSKA (reference sequence). The CDR3 here is CSARPGSGELFF. CDR3 DNA: TGCAGTGCTCGACCCGGTAGCGGGGAGCTGTTTTTT.

The sample holds many counts of this clonotype. The chain combines TRBV6-1 with TRBJ2-7, with D unclear. Germline CDR1 is MNHNS and CDR2 is SASEGT. The CDR3 sequence is 11 residues long. Trimming shortened V by 7 bases and J by 11 bases, and 15 bases separated the two germline ends. This chain's CDR3 is CASILGYREYF. The CDR3 nucleotides read TGTGCCAGCATCCTAGGGTATCGGGAGTACTTC.

In its sample, this clonotype was seen many times. This sequence joins TRBV6-5 and TRBJ2-1; D ambiguous. This CDR3 comprises 15 residues. The germline V gene encodes CDR1 MNHEY and CDR2 SVGAGI. Between the trimmed V and J ends, which lost 2 bases and 0 bases, there was a span of 8 bases. DNA for the CDR3: TGTGCCAGCAGTTACGAGGCAGCCTCCTACAATGAGCAGTTCTTC. Protein product: CASSYEAASYNEQFF.

The table lists this clonotype with many counts. This chain connects TRBV7-2 to TRBJ2-7; 10 bases agree with TRBD2. The CDR3 sequence is 15 residues long. The V gene's germline CDR1 is SGHTA and CDR2 FQGNSA. The V gene end was trimmed by 1 base and the J gene end by 5 bases; junction bases not matched to a gene: 5. CDR3 coding DNA: TGTGCCAGCAGCTTAGAGCGGGGGGGCCTGGACGAGCAGTACTTC. Residues: CASSLERGGLDEQYF. The entire variable domain, with the rest obtained from reference TRBV7-2 and TRBJ2-7, is as follows: GAGVSQSPSNKVTEKGKDVELRCDPISGHTALYWYRQSLGQGLEFLIYFQGNSAPDKSGLPSDRFSAERTGGSVSTLTIQRTQQEDSAVYLCASSLERGGLDEQYFGPGTRLTVT.

The table lists this clonotype with many counts. The chain links TRBV20-1 to TRBJ2-3, with TRBD1 as a possible D gene (5 bases). Germline V gene lookup returns CDR1 DFQATT and CDR2 SNEGSKA (reference sequence). The CDR3 runs to 12 residues. Between the trimmed V and J ends, which lost 3 bases and 1 base, there was a span of 5 bases. CDR3 sequence reads: CSASRGTDTQYF. The DNA for the CDR3 is TGCAGTGCTAGCAGGGGCACAGATACGCAGTATTTT.

This clonotype appeared many times. The chain has TRBV5-6 and TRBJ2-1; D tentatively fits TRBD1 or TRBD2 (6 bases each). The germline V and J ends were trimmed by 4 bases and 3 bases, with 20 bases remaining between them. CDR1 and CDR2 (germline): SGHDT, YYEEEE. The CDR3 has 17 amino acids. The CDR3 loop is CASSRTNGGHVYNEQFF. The DNA of the CDR3 is TGTGCCAGCAGCCGCACGAACGGGGGCCACGTCTACAATGAGCAGTTCTTC. The variable domain in full, with the rest retrieved from reference TRBV5-6 and TRBJ2-1, is DAGVTQSPTHLIKTRGQQVTLRCSPKSGHDTVSWYQQALGQGPQFIFQYYEEEERQRGNFPDRFSGHQFPNYSSELNVNALLLGDSALYLCASSRTNGGHVYNEQFFGPGTRLTVL.

This chain links TRBV10-3 with TRBJ2-7; TRBD1 matches at 7 bases. Germline trimming cut 6 bases from V and 6 bases from J; bases unmatched to any gene: 17. The CDR3 spans 16 residues. Germline CDR1 and CDR2: ENHRY and SYGVKD. For the CDR3, the DNA is TGTGCCATCAGCACCGACAGGGAATTTGGTGTTGGCGAGCAGTACTTC. Translated, it gives CAISTDREFGVGEQYF.

This clonotype showed up many times. V gene TRBV11-3 combines with J gene TRBJ2-1; TRBD2 matches 9 bases. Trimming removed 3 bases from V and 4 bases from J; junction bases left unmatched: 7. The germline gives CDR1 SGHNT, CDR2 YENEEA. This CDR3 spans 16 amino acids. The CDR3 coding sequence is TGTGCCAGCAGCTTCCAAGCGGGAGGATATTACAATGAGCAGTTCTTC. Translating gives CASSFQAGGYYNEQFF.

In its sample, this clonotype was seen many times. The chain recombines TRBV24-1 with TRBJ2-1; D unresolved. Trimming took off 3 bases at V and 0 bases at J, with 11 bases between the two ends. The V gene's germline CDR1 is KGHDR and CDR2 SFDVKD. This CDR3 is 16 amino acids long. CDR3 sequence: CATSDPTAVSYNEQFF. CDR3 sequence (DNA): TGTGCCACCAGTGATCCGACTGCAGTCTCCTACAATGAGCAGTTCTTC.

This clonotype was counted at least ten times. The chain combines TRBV14 with TRBJ2-1, with D possibly being TRBD2 (7 bases). The CDR3 is made up of 17 amino acids. Trimming pared 1 base from V and 2 bases from J, leaving 15 bases between. Germline V gene sequence: CDR1 SGHDN, CDR2 FVKESK. CDR3 sequence (DNA): TGTGCCAGCAGCCAAGGATGGGGGGGGCTACCCTACAATGAGCAGTTCTTC. It yields the protein CASSQGWGGLPYNEQFF.

This clonotype was counted at least ten times. In DNA, the CDR3 is TGTGCCAGCAGTTACTCACGGGGTCGGGGGAAGACCCAGTACTTC. Translating gives CASSYSRGRGKTQYF. The chain has TRBV6-5 and TRBJ2-5; D is possibly TRBD2 (6 bases). The CDR3 extends over 15 amino acids. Germline loops: CDR1 MNHEY, CDR2 SVGAGI. With 0 bases removed from V and 6 bases from J, the gap between germline ends came to 14 bases.

The rearrangement links TRBV6-5 to TRBJ1-5; 7 nucleotides line up with TRBD1. The CDR3 extends over 14 amino acids. Germline V CDR1 and CDR2: MNHEY, SVGAGI. Trimming removed 2 bases from V and 6 bases from J; junction bases left unmatched: 4. DNA of the CDR3: TGTGCCAGCAGTTACGCTCAGGGGGTTCAGCCCCAGCATTTT. It encodes CASSYAQGVQPQHF.

The chain couples TRBV6-9 to TRBJ2-4, with TRBD2 identical over 9 bases. The V and J ends lost 0 bases and 2 bases, in that order; junction bases with no gene match: 5. Looked up from germline, CDR1 is MNHGY and CDR2 is SVAAGI. There are 17 residues in the CDR3. CDR3 coding DNA: TGTGCCAGCAGTTATTCTTGCGGGAGGGCTCCCAAAAACATTCAGTACTTC. It codes for CASSYSCGRAPKNIQYF.

The chain is built from TRBV9 and TRBJ2-1; 10 bases are a match to TRBD1. The V gene end was trimmed by 3 bases and the J gene end by 6 bases; junction bases not matched to a gene: 9. This CDR3 region has 16 residues. Germline CDR1 and CDR2: SGDLS and YYNGEE. The CDR3 sequence is CASSALQGTGANEQFF. Here the CDR3 DNA reads TGTGCCAGCAGCGCCCTACAGGGGACAGGGGCCAATGAGCAGTTCTTC. The complete variable domain, with remaining parts taken from reference TRBV9 and TRBJ2-1, reads DSGVTQTPKHLITATGQRVTLRCSPRSGDLSVYWYQQSLDQGLQFLIQYYNGEERAKGNILERFSAQQFPDLHSELNLSSLELGDSALYFCASSALQGTGANEQFFGPGTRLTVL.

The chain joins TRBV6-2 or TRBV6-3 to TRBJ2-7; D perhaps matches TRBD2 (5 bases). V was pared by 9 bases and J by 0 bases, with 18 bases between. The germline gives CDR1 MNHEY, CDR2 SVGEGT. The CDR3 has 15 amino acids. CDR3 in amino acids: CASHRSSRASYEQYF. The CDR3 nucleotides read TGTGCCAGTCATAGGTCGTCGAGGGCCTCCTACGAGCAGTACTTC.

This clonotype has a count of ten or more. This chain joins TRBV12-1 and TRBJ2-7; the DNA was not used to check the table's D call, TRBD1. TRBV12-1 is a pseudogene. The CDR3 is made up of 18 amino acids. CDR3 residues: CASSSSRGWAGAAYEQYF. CDR3 bases: TGTGCCAGCAGCTCATCGCGTGGGTGGGCGGGGGCCGCCTACGAGCAGTACTTC.

This clonotype was seen repeatedly, ten times or more. This chain connects TRBV18 to TRBJ1-1, with unresolved D. The CDR3 is 15 amino acids. Germline CDR1 is KGHSH and CDR2 is LQKENI. V lost 4 bases to trimming and J lost 1 base, with 13 bases between them. The CDR3 is CASSLGAVENTEAFF. The CDR3 DNA follows: TGTGCCAGCTCACTAGGCGCGGTAGAGAACACTGAAGCTTTCTTT. Combining the CDR3 with reference TRBV18 and TRBJ1-1 gives the whole variable domain NAGVMQNPRHLVRRRGQEARLRCSPMKGHSHVYWYRQLPEEGLKFMVYLQKENIIDESGMPKERFSAEFPKEGPSILRIQQVVRGDSAAYFCASSLGAVENTEAFFGQGTRLTVV.

This clonotype was observed a handful of times. The genes are TRBV2 and TRBJ1-2; D gene unclear. This CDR3 has 14 amino acids. Trimming cost V 5 bases and J 4 bases, with 14 bases left between them. Germline assignment: CDR1 SNHLY and CDR2 FYNNEI. CDR3 nucleotide sequence: TGTGCCAGCAGTTCCCAGCCTCAAATCTATGGCTACACCTTC. Residues: CASSSQPQIYGYTF.

This clonotype showed up many times. This chain connects TRBV12-3 or TRBV12-4 to TRBJ2-5; D tentatively fits TRBD1 or TRBD2 (9 bases each). Trimming took off 8 bases at V and 7 bases at J, with 17 bases between the two ends. This CDR3 spans 13 amino acids. The CDR3 reads CASYRGRGGTQYF. Written as DNA, the CDR3 is TGTGCCAGCTACAGGGGGCGGGGGGGGACCCAGTACTTC.

This clonotype was counted only a few times. This sequence joins TRBV7-2 and TRBJ2-7; D remains ambiguous. V was cut by 1 base and J by 3 bases, with 13 bases left in between. The CDR3 spans 15 residues. The germline CDR1 and CDR2 sequences are SGHTA and FQGNSA. CDR3 DNA: TGTGCCAGCAGCTTAGAGGTGGGAAGCCTCTACGAGCAGTACTTC. Translated, it gives CASSLEVGSLYEQYF.

The J gene is TRBJ2-3, the V gene TRBV20-1; D ambiguous. In germline, CDR1 is DFQATT, CDR2 SNEGSKA (reference sequence). This CDR3 is 14 amino acids long. The ends were cut back, 6 bases at V and 0 bases at J, with 13 bases in the middle. The CDR3 nucleotides read TGCAGTGCCTCGGCTACCTATAGCACAGATACGCAGTATTTT. As protein: CSASATYSTDTQYF.

This clonotype was seen many times. The rearrangement joins TRBV9 to TRBJ2-2, with D uncertain. The germline gives CDR1 SGDLS, CDR2 YYNGEE. This CDR3 spans 12 amino acids. Trimming cost V 3 bases and J 2 bases, with 2 bases left between them. The CDR3 bases are TGTGCCAGCAGCGGAAACACCGGGGAGCTGTTTTTT. It is translated as CASSGNTGELFF.

The table lists this clonotype with many counts. The gene calls are TRBV12-3 or TRBV12-4 and TRBJ2-1, with 9 bases aligning to TRBD2. The CDR3 loop spans 14 amino acids. V lost 6 bases to trimming and J lost 3 bases; unmatched junction nucleotides: 3. CDR3 bases: TGTGCCAGCAGGACTAGCGGTTACTACAATGAGCAGTTCTTC. Protein sequence: CASRTSGYYNEQFF.

This clonotype was counted many times. The rearrangement joins TRBV28 to TRBJ2-3; D perhaps matches TRBD1 (6 bases). CDR1 is MDHEN and CDR2 is SYDVKM in the germline V gene. This CDR3 spans 16 amino acids. V was clipped by 5 bases and J by 2 bases, with 17 bases between them. CDR3 region: CASSAPTGTLTDTQYF. In DNA form, the CDR3 reads TGTGCCAGCAGTGCCCCGACAGGAACGCTCACAGATACGCAGTATTTT. Full variable domain (missing parts from reference TRBV28 and TRBJ2-3): DVKVTQSSRYLVKRTGEKVFLECVQDMDHENMFWYRQDPGLGLRLIYFSYDVKMKEKGDIPEGYSVSREKKERFSLILESASTNQTSMYLCASSAPTGTLTDTQYFGPGTRLTVL.

This clonotype occurred many times. The V call is TRBV25-1, the J call TRBJ2-2; no clear D. The germline CDR1 and CDR2 sequences are MGHDK and SYGVNS. Trimming left V 4 bases short and J 2 bases short, with 5 bases between. The CDR3 runs 13 residues. The CDR3, as DNA: TGTGCCAGCAGTGGTCGTAACACCGGGGAGCTGTTTTTT. It specifies CASSGRNTGELFF.